The 29 T cell receptor beta chains below come from one sample, sequenced in a study of CD8 T cells in Susac syndrome. Reverse transcription of roughly 0.45 to 1 ug RNA used random hexamers. TCRdb reprocessed the immunoSEQ multiplex PCR reads with MiXCR, giving one entry per CDR3 protein. Of roughly 400,000 distinct CDR3 sequences listed, approximately 85% are singletons. Sequencing was done on a sample of CD8+ T cells from PBMCs. The receptors here all came from a human donor with multiple sclerosis.

This CDR3 reads CASSQGGRGDYGYTF. The CDR3 DNA sequence: TGCGCCAGCAGCCAAGGCGGCAGGGGAGACTATGGCTACACCTTC. The chain combines TRBV4-1 with TRBJ1-2, with D possibly TRBD1 on 6 matching bases. The CDR3 is 15 residues long. V gave up 1 base and J gave up 3 bases, with 12 bases separating them. Germline V lookup: CDR1 MGHRA, CDR2 YSYEKL.

This clonotype was counted between two and nine times. This chain links TRBV6-1 with TRBJ2-6, with TRBD2 as a possible D gene (5 bases). The V gene's germline CDR1 is MNHNS and CDR2 SASEGT. V was shortened by 6 bases and J by 2 bases, with 5 bases between the two germline ends. This CDR3 region has 13 residues. This chain's CDR3 is CASRGAGANVLTF. Here the CDR3 DNA reads TGTGCCAGCAGGGGAGCTGGGGCCAACGTCCTGACTTTC.

This clonotype has only a few counts. This chain uses TRBV27 with TRBJ2-6; D gene uncertain. Between the trimmed V and J ends, which lost 3 bases and 1 base, there was a span of 4 bases. The CDR3 runs to 14 residues. Germline lookup yields CDR1 MNHEY and CDR2 SMNVEV (reference sequence). DNA of the CDR3: TGTGCCAGCAGTTTTAGTTCTGGGGCCAACGTCCTGACTTTC. Residues: CASSFSSGANVLTF.

The V and J genes are TRBV15 and TRBJ2-5; D not resolved. Trimming took 1 base from V and 7 from J, leaving 13 bases between them. The length of the CDR3 is 14 residues. Germline V gene lookup returns CDR1 LNHNV and CDR2 YYDKDF (reference sequence). The CDR3 nucleotides are TGTGCCACCAGCAGAGTTCTGGAGAGCCGGACCCAGTACTTC. Its translation: CATSRVLESRTQYF.

There are a few counts of this clonotype. This chain links TRBV30 with TRBJ2-7; 7 bases are a match to TRBD2. The V gene end was trimmed by 1 base and the J gene end by 0 bases; junction bases not matched to a gene: 3. The CDR3 runs to 14 residues. Germline CDR1 reads GTSNPN; CDR2 reads SVGIG (reference sequence). CDR3 sequence: CAWSDGGSSYEQYF. CDR3 coding DNA: TGTGCCTGGAGTGACGGGGGGAGCTCCTACGAGCAGTACTTC.

V usage is TRBV14 and J usage is TRBJ1-1, with TRBD1 identical over 9 bases. Germline loops: CDR1 SGHDN, CDR2 FVKESK. J gave up 0 bases and V 3 bases, and 8 bases lay outside the gene matches. The CDR3 sequence is 17 residues long. In nucleotides, the CDR3 is TGTGCCAGCAGCCAGAGGACAGGGGCCTTCATGAACACTGAAGCTTTCTTT. Residues: CASSQRTGAFMNTEAFF.

V and J are TRBV27 and TRBJ2-5; TRBD1 matches at 9 bases. The germline gives CDR1 MNHEY, CDR2 SMNVEV (reference sequence). The CDR3 consists of 16 residues. The V gene end was trimmed by 4 bases and the J gene end by 5 bases; junction bases not matched to a gene: 11. The CDR3 spells CASSYTGTGIDETQYF. The CDR3, as DNA: TGTGCCAGCAGTTATACAGGGACAGGGATAGACGAGACCCAGTACTTC.

This clonotype came up once. The V gene is TRBV20-1, the J gene TRBJ2-1; D might be TRBD2 (6 bases). V lost 3 bases and J 4 bases, leaving 13 bases between the germline ends. Germline CDR1 reads DFQATT; CDR2 reads SNEGSKA (reference sequence). This CDR3 has 14 amino acids. The CDR3: CSARGRIAYNEQFF. The CDR3 bases are TGCAGTGCTAGGGGGAGGATAGCGTACAATGAGCAGTTCTTC.

The rearrangement uses TRBV2 and TRBJ2-3, with 9 bases fitting TRBD1. The germline gives CDR1 SNHLY, CDR2 FYNNEI. There are 14 residues in the CDR3. With V trimmed by 6 bases and J by 3 bases, 4 bases remained unmatched. In DNA, the CDR3 is TGTGCCAGCAGGGAGGGGACAGGGACAGATACGCAGTATTTT. Protein: CASREGTGTDTQYF. Using reference TRBV2 and TRBJ2-3 for the parts outside the CDR3, the full variable domain is EPEVTQTPSHQVTQMGQEVILRCVPISNHLYFYWYRQILGQKVEFLVSFYNNEISEKSEIFDDQFSVERPDGSNFTLKIRSTKLEDSAMYFCASREGTGTDTQYFGPGTRLTVL.

V gene TRBV9 combines with J gene TRBJ2-3; 15 nucleotides align to TRBD2. CDR3 size: 18 residues. V lost 4 bases to trimming and J lost 4 bases; unmatched junction nucleotides: 10. Germline CDR1 is SGDLS and CDR2 is YYNGEE. This CDR3 is CASSSRTSGGAEADTQYF. The CDR3 DNA reads as TGTGCCAGCAGCAGCCGGACTAGCGGGGGGGCTGAGGCAGATACGCAGTATTTT.

The chain recombines TRBV27 with TRBJ2-7, with D perhaps TRBD1 (5 bases). The CDR3 totals 15 residues. The germline gives CDR1 MNHEY, CDR2 SMNVEV (reference sequence). Trimming cost V 4 bases and J 2 bases, with 15 bases left between them. DNA of the CDR3: TGTGCCAGCAGTTCATCACCGACAGTCGCCTACGAGCAGTACTTC. Translation gives CASSSSPTVAYEQYF.

The chain has TRBV11-2 and TRBJ2-1; the match to TRBD2 covers 10 bases. The CDR3 totals 18 residues. Looked up from germline, CDR1 is SGHAT and CDR2 is FQNNGV. J was trimmed by 7 bases and V by 5 bases; bases with no gene match: 17. The CDR3 nucleotides read TGTGCCAGCAGCCCGGCCCTACATCTAGCGGGGGTGAGGAATGAGCAGTTCTTC. Encoded protein: CASSPALHLAGVRNEQFF.

The CDR3 sequence: CASSTAGGREREKLFF. For the CDR3, the DNA is TGTGCCAGCAGCACAGCAGGGGGACGAGAGAGGGAAAAACTGTTTTTT. The chain is built from TRBV7-9 and TRBJ1-4, with 7 bases lining up with TRBD1. This CDR3 has 16 amino acids. Per germline, CDR1 SEHNR and CDR2 FQNEAQ (reference sequence). J gave up 8 bases and V 5 bases, and 14 bases lay outside the gene matches.

The chain is built from TRBV6-1 and TRBJ2-2; the D gene is possibly TRBD1 (5 bases). Trimming shortened V by 3 bases and J by 7 bases, and 9 bases separated the two germline ends. Germline V lookup: CDR1 MNHNS, CDR2 SASEGT. CDR3 length: 13 amino acids. This CDR3 reads CASSDRAGGELFF. CDR3 sequence (DNA): TGTGCCAGCAGTGACAGGGCTGGCGGGGAGCTGTTTTTT.

The chain recombines TRBV27 with TRBJ2-1, with 9 bases that match TRBD1. V lost 8 bases, J lost 4 bases, and 6 bases stayed unmatched. Germline V gene data show CDR1 as MNHEY and CDR2 as SMNVEV (reference sequence). The CDR3 runs 14 residues. CDR3 DNA: TGTGCCAGCGGGGGGGACAGGGAATACAATGAGCAGTTCTTC. Its protein product is CASGGDREYNEQFF.

In this sample, this clonotype turned up once. The CDR3, as DNA: TGCAGCGTTGAAAGGGGGGTCGGAGAGCAGTTCTTC. This codes for CSVERGVGEQFF. The rearrangement links TRBV29-1 to TRBJ2-1; tentatively, D is TRBD1 or TRBD2 (6 bases each). The V gene's germline CDR1 is SQVTM and CDR2 ANQGSEA. This CDR3 is 12 amino acids long. V was shortened by 2 bases and J by 10 bases, with 12 bases between the two germline ends.

J is TRBJ2-1 and V is TRBV30; D is possibly TRBD1 (5 bases). Per germline, CDR1 GTSNPN and CDR2 SVGIG (reference sequence). V lost 6 bases and J lost 7, with 16 bases in between. CDR3 length equals 13 residues. The CDR3 spells CACGQGNGNEQFF. The CDR3 DNA reads TGTGCCTGCGGGCAGGGAAATGGGAATGAGCAGTTCTTC.

The V and J genes are TRBV29-1 and TRBJ1-1, with D maybe TRBD1 (6 bases). V lost 3 bases and J 7 bases, leaving 15 bases between the germline ends. Germline-derived CDR1 and CDR2 are SQVTM and ANQGSEA. This CDR3 is 13 amino acids long. The CDR3, as DNA: TGCAGCGTTGATTCTACAGGGTCCGGTGAAGCTTTCTTT. Residues: CSVDSTGSGEAFF.

The rearrangement joins TRBV11-2 to TRBJ2-1; D gene ambiguous. The CDR3 spans 13 residues. V dropped 8 bases and J dropped 5 bases, with 13 bases sitting between them. Germline-derived CDR1 and CDR2 are SGHAT and FQNNGV. CDR3 DNA: TGTGCCAGCCTGCGTCTTGGGAACAATGAGCAGTTCTTC. This sequence encodes CASLRLGNNEQFF.

The chain combines TRBV12-3 or TRBV12-4 with TRBJ2-2; 7 bases line up with TRBD1. This CDR3 is built from 15 residues. Unmatched junction bases numbered 7, after V lost 6 bases and J lost 3 bases. CDR3 sequence: CASSPDRLYTGELFF. The CDR3 DNA is TGTGCCAGCAGCCCGGACAGGTTGTACACCGGGGAGCTGTTTTTT.

The chain joins TRBV6-4 to TRBJ2-2; TRBD1 agrees at 7 bases. Germline V gene data show CDR1 as MRHNA and CDR2 as SNTAGT. V was clipped by 3 bases and J by 1 base; unmatched bases: 5. This CDR3 contains 16 residues. The CDR3 DNA reads as TGTGCCAGCAGTGAAACAGGGGAAGGGAACACCGGGGAGCTGTTTTTT. Translation gives CASSETGEGNTGELFF.

This rearrangement joins TRBV23-1 to TRBJ1-6; D is unresolved. TRBV23-1 is designated an ORF whose function remains uncertain. Trimming removed 0 bases at V and 8 bases at J, with 14 bases between. The CDR3 runs 16 residues. CDR3 sequence (DNA): TGCGCCAGCAGTCAATCGCGTGGCACTGAATATTCACCCCTCCACTTT. Its protein is CASSQSRGTEYSPLHF.

The chain links TRBV6-2 or TRBV6-3 to TRBJ2-1; D is tentatively TRBD1 or TRBD2 (6 bases each). Trimming removed 5 bases at V and 9 bases at J, with 23 bases between. Germline CDR1 MNHEY, CDR2 SVGEGT. The CDR3 totals 16 residues. The CDR3 protein is CASSLIGGREWIEQFF. The CDR3 bases are TGTGCCAGCAGTCTGATTGGGGGGCGAGAATGGATTGAGCAGTTCTTC.

The V gene is TRBV10-3, the J gene TRBJ1-1, with 7 bases fitting TRBD1. CDR1 is ENHRY, CDR2 SYGVKD, per germline. This CDR3 contains 16 residues. With V trimmed by 4 bases and J by 0 bases, 8 bases remained unmatched. This CDR3 is CAISAGTAALNTEAFF. CDR3 DNA: TGTGCCATCAGTGCCGGGACAGCTGCCCTGAACACTGAAGCTTTCTTT.

The chain employs TRBV3-1 and TRBJ2-1; unclear D gene. The CDR3 consists of 20 residues. Germline V gene sequence: CDR1 LGHDT, CDR2 YNNKEL (reference sequence). V lost 0 bases, J lost 0 bases, and 21 bases lay in between. The CDR3 spells CASSQDGVIQSAYSYNEQFF. As DNA, the CDR3 is TGTGCCAGCAGCCAAGATGGCGTCATTCAATCCGCATACTCCTACAATGAGCAGTTCTTC.

The CDR3 nucleotides are TGTGCCATCAGTGAGTCCCTAGTAGCGGGAGGACAAGAGACCCAGTACTTC. This encodes CAISESLVAGGQETQYF. The J gene is TRBJ2-5, the V gene TRBV10-3; 10 bases align to TRBD2. The CDR3 has 17 residues. The J segment lost 2 bases and the V segment lost 0 bases, leaving 6 bases of the junction unmatched. Germline V gene sequence: CDR1 ENHRY, CDR2 SYGVKD.

The rearrangement uses TRBV4-2 and TRBJ1-3; 12 nucleotides line up with TRBD1. Per the germline V gene, CDR1 is LGHNA and CDR2 is YNFKEQ. CDR3 length equals 16 residues. The V gene end was trimmed by 3 bases and the J gene end by 3 bases; junction bases not matched to a gene: 3. This CDR3 is CASSQGQGAGGNTIYF. Written as DNA, the CDR3 is TGTGCCAGCAGCCAGGGACAGGGGGCAGGTGGAAACACCATATATTTT.

The V and J genes are TRBV20-1 and TRBJ2-1; 10 nucleotides match TRBD1. Germline CDR1 and CDR2: DFQATT and SNEGSKA (reference sequence). The CDR3 is 15 residues long. Trimming removed 4 bases from V and 8 bases from J; junction bases left unmatched: 11. The CDR3 is CSATFGTGESDEQFF. CDR3 bases: TGCAGTGCTACCTTCGGGACAGGGGAAAGTGATGAGCAGTTCTTC.

The chain employs TRBV29-1 and TRBJ2-1; no reliable D call. From germline, CDR1 is SQVTM and CDR2 ANQGSEA. The ends were cut back, 1 base at V and 8 bases at J, with 12 bases in the middle. CDR3 length: 13 amino acids. The CDR3 sequence: CSVEGDEKDEQFF. Here the CDR3 DNA reads TGCAGCGTTGAAGGAGACGAAAAGGATGAGCAGTTCTTC.